These 10 T cell receptor beta chains were sequenced from one sample in a study of blood T cell repertoires in COVID-19. Data came from immunoSEQ multiplex PCR; TCRdb stores just in-frame clones and leaves some out. The sample records 200,000 to 250,000 clones, roughly four fifths being singletons. Sequencing was performed on peripheral blood. The receptors come from a woman over 75 with COVID-19, enrolled during active disease.

The V gene is TRBV7-9, the J gene TRBJ1-1; 7 bases align to TRBD1. CDR3 length: 13 amino acids. In germline, CDR1 is SEHNR, CDR2 FQNEAQ (reference sequence). V was clipped by 5 bases and J by 6 bases; unmatched bases: 6. Here the CDR3 reads CASSEQGTAEAFF. In DNA, the CDR3 is TGTGCCAGCAGCGAGCAAGGGACAGCTGAAGCTTTCTTT.

The gene calls are TRBV6-4 and TRBJ2-7, with D tentatively TRBD2 (6 bases). This CDR3 is built from 15 residues. Looked up from germline, CDR1 is MRHNA and CDR2 is SNTAGT. V was cut by 6 bases and J by 0 bases, with 15 bases left in between. The DNA for the CDR3 is TGTGCCAGCAGCGCCCCCGGGGGTGACTCCTACGAGCAGTACTTC. It is translated as CASSAPGGDSYEQYF.

J is TRBJ2-6 and V is TRBV28; TRBD2 aligns across 9 bases. The CDR3 totals 19 residues. V gave up 6 bases and J gave up 0 bases; unmatched junction bases: 12. The germline V gene has CDR1 MDHEN and CDR2 SYDVKM. In DNA form, the CDR3 reads TGTGCCAGCAGGACAGCGGGAGGCGCCCCCTCCTCTGGGGCCAACGTCCTGACTTTC. This translates into CASRTAGGAPSSGANVLTF.

The chain recombines TRBV10-3 with TRBJ2-7; D perhaps matches TRBD1 (6 bases). Germline lookup yields CDR1 ENHRY and CDR2 SYGVKD. The CDR3 covers 15 residues. V shed 4 bases and J shed 3 bases, with 16 bases lying between them. This CDR3 is CAISGGQVEVYEQYF. CDR3 sequence (DNA): TGTGCCATCAGTGGGGGGCAGGTAGAGGTCTACGAGCAGTACTTC.

CDR3 DNA sequence: TGTGCCACCAAATCCTCGCAGGGGTTATCTAATGAAAAACTGTTTTTT. Protein sequence: CATKSSQGLSNEKLFF. The chain employs TRBV7-9 and TRBJ1-4; maybe TRBD1 (6 bases). There are 16 residues in the CDR3. Germline values: CDR1 SEHNR, CDR2 FQNEAQ (reference sequence). Trimming took 10 bases from V and 3 from J, leaving 21 bases between them.

The V and J genes are TRBV27 and TRBJ2-1, with D possibly being TRBD2 (6 bases). V was shortened by 6 bases and J by 3 bases, with 27 bases between the two germline ends. The CDR3 sequence is 19 residues long. The germline V gene has CDR1 MNHEY and CDR2 SMNVEV (reference sequence). CDR3 residues: CASSLKLGLRGSGYNEQFF. The CDR3 coding sequence is TGTGCCAGCAGCCTAAAATTGGGCCTACGTGGTAGCGGCTACAATGAGCAGTTCTTC.

V gene TRBV7-2 combines with J gene TRBJ2-4; tentative D call: TRBD1 (5 bases). Per germline, CDR1 SGHTA and CDR2 FQGNSA. This CDR3 has 14 residues. V was shortened by 2 bases and J by 7 bases, with 12 bases between the two germline ends. CDR3 DNA: TGTGCCAGCAGCTTAAGGGGCTTTTTGAACATTCAGTACTTC. Translating it yields CASSLRGFLNIQYF.

The chain employs TRBV19 and TRBJ1-5; D is undetermined. Per germline, CDR1 LNHDA and CDR2 SQIVND (reference sequence). V lost 1 base, J lost 7 bases, and 14 bases lay in between. The CDR3 contains 15 residues. CDR3: CASSIAGGLGQPQHF. As DNA, the CDR3 is TGTGCCAGTAGTATAGCGGGAGGCCTGGGACAGCCCCAGCATTTT.

V and J are TRBV7-9 and TRBJ2-2; 7 bases agree with TRBD1. J lost 4 bases, V lost 4 bases, and 12 bases had no gene match. The CDR3 has 17 amino acids. Germline CDR1 reads SEHNR; CDR2 reads FQNEAQ (reference sequence). CDR3 region: CASSSSSQGVITGELFF. The CDR3 coding sequence is TGTGCCAGCAGCTCCTCTTCTCAGGGGGTTATCACCGGGGAGCTGTTTTTT.

The gene calls are TRBV7-2 and TRBJ2-2, with 8 bases identical to TRBD2. V shed 0 bases, J shed 8 bases, and the junction held 5 bases outside the gene matches. The CDR3 is 15 residues long. Germline CDR1 is SGHTA and CDR2 is FQGNSA. DNA for the CDR3: TGTGCCAGCAGCTTAGCCATGGGGACTAGAGGGGAGCTGTTTTTT. Its translation: CASSLAMGTRGELFF.